The 2 T cell receptor beta chains presented below share a single source sample, sequenced in a study of cytomegalovirus exposure and HLA in healthy donors. The PCR was carried out with 60 Vbeta primers and 13 Jbeta primers. The method was immunoSEQ multiplex PCR; TCRdb's version includes in-frame clones alone and lacks a portion of them. Of just over 150,000 clones in the sample, over 65% are singletons; the top ten hold approximately 3.1%. The sample comprised PBMCs. These receptors were collected from a woman aged 40 to 50 in good health and CMV-seronegative.

The chain carries TRBV4-1 and TRBJ1-6; tentatively, D is TRBD1 (6 bases). The CDR3 covers 17 residues. V was trimmed by 4 bases and J by 0 bases, leaving 13 bases between them. The V gene's germline CDR1 is MGHRA and CDR2 YSYEKL. The CDR3 sequence is CASSREGGSSYNSPLHF. In nucleotides, the CDR3 is TGCGCCAGCAGCCGAGAGGGGGGGAGCTCCTATAATTCACCCCTCCACTTT.

The chain recombines TRBV10-2 with TRBJ2-5; 10 positions agree with TRBD2. Germline V lookup: CDR1 WSHSY, CDR2 SAAADI. The junction had 6 bases not matched to a gene; V was cut back by 7 bases and J by 4 bases. The CDR3 loop spans 14 amino acids. The CDR3 nucleotides are TGCGCCAGCACCCCGGGACTAGCGCTAGAGACCCAGTACTTC. Protein sequence: CASTPGLALETQYF.